This T cell receptor (beta chain) was recorded in a study of PD-L1 blockade in urothelial cancer. Background on the study: The patients first took atezolizumab around 2014, receiving 1,200 mg intravenously every 3 weeks. T cells were recovered from blood samples at a median of around 140,000. Males with bladder-origin urothelial cancer constituted about 90% of the 29 patients.

Germline V gene sequence: CDR1 SGHNT, CDR2 YYREEE (reference sequence). J gave up 3 bases and V 5 bases, and 9 bases lay outside the gene matches. The CDR3 spans 15 residues. Time point defined: pretreatment peripheral blood. Each patient contributed between 1 and 8 total time points of blood mononuclear cells, pretreatment and during treatment. This table comes from immunoSEQ multiplex PCR, and its TCRdb copy is limited to in-frame clones, with some not included. The table records fewer than 60,000 clones, around 84% of them present only once. The chain recombines TRBV5-4 with TRBJ2-7; 9 bases line up with TRBD2. The sample here was PBMCs, taken around atezolizumab (anti-PD-L1) treatment. The receptor's source is a man over 45 with urothelial cancer. The CDR3 protein is CASSRSGGLRYEQYF. In nucleotides, the CDR3 is TGTGCCAGCAGTCGAAGCGGGGGGTTACGCTACGAGCAGTACTTC.